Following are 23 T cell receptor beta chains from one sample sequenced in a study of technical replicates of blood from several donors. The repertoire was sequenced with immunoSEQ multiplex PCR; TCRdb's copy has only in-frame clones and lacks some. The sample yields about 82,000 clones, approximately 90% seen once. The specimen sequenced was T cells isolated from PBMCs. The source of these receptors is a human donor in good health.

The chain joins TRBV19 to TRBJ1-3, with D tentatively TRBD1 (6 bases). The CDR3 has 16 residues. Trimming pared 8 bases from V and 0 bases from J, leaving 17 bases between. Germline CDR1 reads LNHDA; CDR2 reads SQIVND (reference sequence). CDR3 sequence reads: CASALPGHLSGNTIYF. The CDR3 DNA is TGTGCCAGTGCGCTACCGGGACACCTCTCTGGAAACACCATATATTTT. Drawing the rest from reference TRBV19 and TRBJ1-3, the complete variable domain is DGGITQSPKYLFRKEGQNVTLSCEQNLNHDAMYWYRQDPGQGLRLIYYSQIVNDFQKGDIAEGYSVSREKKESFPLTVTSAQKNPTAFYLCASALPGHLSGNTIYFGEGSWLTVV.

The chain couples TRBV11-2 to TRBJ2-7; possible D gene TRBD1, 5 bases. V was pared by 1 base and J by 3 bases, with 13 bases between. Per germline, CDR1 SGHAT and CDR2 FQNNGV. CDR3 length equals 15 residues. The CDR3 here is CASSLGQGGYYEQYF. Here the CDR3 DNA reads TGTGCCAGCAGCTTAGGGCAGGGCGGATACTACGAGCAGTACTTC.

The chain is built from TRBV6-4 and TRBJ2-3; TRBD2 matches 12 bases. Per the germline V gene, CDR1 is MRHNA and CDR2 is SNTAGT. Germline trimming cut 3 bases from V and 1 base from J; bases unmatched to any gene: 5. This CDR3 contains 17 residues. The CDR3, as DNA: TGTGCCAGCAGTGAGACTAGCGGGAGCTTTCGCACAGATACGCAGTATTTT. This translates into CASSETSGSFRTDTQYF.

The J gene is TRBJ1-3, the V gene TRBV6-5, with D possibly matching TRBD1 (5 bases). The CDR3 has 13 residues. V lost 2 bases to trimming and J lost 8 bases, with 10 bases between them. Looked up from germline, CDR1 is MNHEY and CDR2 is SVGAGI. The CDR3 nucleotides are TGTGCCAGCAGTTACGGGGCAGCTTACACCATATATTTT. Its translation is CASSYGAAYTIYF.

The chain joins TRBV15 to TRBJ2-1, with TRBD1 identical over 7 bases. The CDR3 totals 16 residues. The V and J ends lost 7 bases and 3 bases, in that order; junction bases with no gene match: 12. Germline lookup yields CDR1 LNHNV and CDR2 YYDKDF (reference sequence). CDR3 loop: CATTPITGANYNEQFF. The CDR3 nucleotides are TGTGCCACCACCCCGATTACAGGGGCCAACTACAATGAGCAGTTCTTC.

The CDR3 spells CASSPRDTALYGYTF. As DNA, the CDR3 is TGTGCCAGTAGTCCCCGGGACACTGCACTCTATGGCTACACCTTC. The gene calls are TRBV19 and TRBJ1-2, with a weak D call TRBD1 (6 bases). The CDR3 has 15 residues. Germline assignment: CDR1 LNHDA and CDR2 SQIVND (reference sequence). Trimming took off 5 bases at V and 4 bases at J, with 17 bases between the two ends.

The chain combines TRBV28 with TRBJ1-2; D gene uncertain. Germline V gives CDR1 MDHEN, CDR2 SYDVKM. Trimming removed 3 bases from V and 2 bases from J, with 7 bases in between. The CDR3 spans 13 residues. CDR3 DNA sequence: TGTGCCAGCAGTTTGGGCACCAACTATGGCTACACCTTC. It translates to CASSLGTNYGYTF.

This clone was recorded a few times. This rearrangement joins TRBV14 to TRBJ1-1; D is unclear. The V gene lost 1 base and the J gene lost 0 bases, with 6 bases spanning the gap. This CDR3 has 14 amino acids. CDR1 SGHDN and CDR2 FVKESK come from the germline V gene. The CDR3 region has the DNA TGTGCCAGCAGCCAAGCCCCAGTGAACACTGAAGCTTTCTTT. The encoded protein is CASSQAPVNTEAFF.

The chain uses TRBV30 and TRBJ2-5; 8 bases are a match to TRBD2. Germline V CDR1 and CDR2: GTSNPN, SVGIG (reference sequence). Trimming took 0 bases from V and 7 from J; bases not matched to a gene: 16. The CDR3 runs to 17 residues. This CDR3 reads CAWSVVRTSGYPGTQYF. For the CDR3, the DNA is TGTGCCTGGAGTGTAGTGCGAACTAGCGGATACCCGGGGACCCAGTACTTC.

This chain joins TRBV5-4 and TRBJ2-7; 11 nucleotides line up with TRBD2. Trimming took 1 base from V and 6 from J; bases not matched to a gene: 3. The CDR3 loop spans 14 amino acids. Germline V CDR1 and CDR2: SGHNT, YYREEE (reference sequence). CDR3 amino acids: CASSLSLAGGEQYF. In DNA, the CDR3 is TGTGCCAGCAGCTTGTCGCTAGCGGGGGGCGAGCAGTACTTC. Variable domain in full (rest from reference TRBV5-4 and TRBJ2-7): ETGVTQSPTHLIKTRGQQVTLRCSSQSGHNTVSWYQQALGQGPQFIFQYYREEENGRGNFPPRFSGLQFPNYSSELNVNALELDDSALYLCASSLSLAGGEQYFGPGTRLTVT.

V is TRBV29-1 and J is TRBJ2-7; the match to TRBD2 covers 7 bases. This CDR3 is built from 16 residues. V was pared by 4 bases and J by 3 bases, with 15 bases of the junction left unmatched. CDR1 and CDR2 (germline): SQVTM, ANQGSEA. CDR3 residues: CSVGGGVITSRYEQYF. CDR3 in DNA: TGCAGCGTTGGTGGGGGGGTCATCACTTCCCGCTACGAGCAGTACTTC.

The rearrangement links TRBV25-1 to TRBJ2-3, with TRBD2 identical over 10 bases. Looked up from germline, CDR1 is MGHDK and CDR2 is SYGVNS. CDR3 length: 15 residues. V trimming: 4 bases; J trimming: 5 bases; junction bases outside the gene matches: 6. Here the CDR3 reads CASSVSGRSLDTQYF. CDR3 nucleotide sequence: TGTGCCAGCAGTGTTAGCGGGAGGTCCCTAGATACGCAGTATTTT.

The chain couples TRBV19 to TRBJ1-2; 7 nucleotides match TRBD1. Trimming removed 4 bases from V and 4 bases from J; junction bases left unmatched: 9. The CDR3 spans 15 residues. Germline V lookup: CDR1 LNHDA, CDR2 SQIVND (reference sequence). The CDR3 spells CASSRSQGSGYGYTF. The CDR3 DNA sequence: TGTGCCAGTAGTAGATCACAGGGGTCTGGCTATGGCTACACCTTC. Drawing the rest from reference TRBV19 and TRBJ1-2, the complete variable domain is DGGITQSPKYLFRKEGQNVTLSCEQNLNHDAMYWYRQDPGQGLRLIYYSQIVNDFQKGDIAEGYSVSREKKESFPLTVTSAQKNPTAFYLCASSRSQGSGYGYTFGSGTRLTVV.

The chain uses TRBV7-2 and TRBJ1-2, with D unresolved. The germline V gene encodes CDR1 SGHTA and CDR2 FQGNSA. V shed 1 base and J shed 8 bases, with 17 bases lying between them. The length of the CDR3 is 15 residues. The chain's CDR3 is CASSLDGGHLGGYTF. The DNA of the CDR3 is TGTGCCAGCAGCTTAGATGGTGGGCATTTGGGCGGCTACACCTTC.

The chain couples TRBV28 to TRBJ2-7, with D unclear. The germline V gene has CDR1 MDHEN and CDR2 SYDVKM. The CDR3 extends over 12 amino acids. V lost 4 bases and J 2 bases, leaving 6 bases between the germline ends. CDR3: CASSSYTYEQYF. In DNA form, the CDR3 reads TGTGCCAGCAGTTCCTATACCTACGAGCAGTACTTC.

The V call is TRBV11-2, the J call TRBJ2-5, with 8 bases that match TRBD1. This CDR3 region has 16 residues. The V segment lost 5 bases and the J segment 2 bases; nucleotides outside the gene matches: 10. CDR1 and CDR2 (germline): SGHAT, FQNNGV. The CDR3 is CASSPPRQGLQETQYF. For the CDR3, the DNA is TGTGCCAGCAGCCCTCCGAGACAGGGGCTTCAAGAGACCCAGTACTTC.

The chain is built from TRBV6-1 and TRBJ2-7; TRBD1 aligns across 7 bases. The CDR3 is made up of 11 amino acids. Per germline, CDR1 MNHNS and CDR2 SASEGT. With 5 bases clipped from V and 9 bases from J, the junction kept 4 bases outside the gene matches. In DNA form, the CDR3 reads TGTGCCAGCAGTCAGGGGGAATGGCAGTACTTC. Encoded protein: CASSQGEWQYF.

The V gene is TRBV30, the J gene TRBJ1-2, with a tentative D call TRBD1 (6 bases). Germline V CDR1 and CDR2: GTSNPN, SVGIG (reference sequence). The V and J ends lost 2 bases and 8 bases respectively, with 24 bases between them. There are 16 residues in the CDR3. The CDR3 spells CAWSPGVAGALLGYTF. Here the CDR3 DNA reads TGTGCCTGGAGTCCCGGGGTGGCAGGGGCGCTATTGGGCTACACCTTC.

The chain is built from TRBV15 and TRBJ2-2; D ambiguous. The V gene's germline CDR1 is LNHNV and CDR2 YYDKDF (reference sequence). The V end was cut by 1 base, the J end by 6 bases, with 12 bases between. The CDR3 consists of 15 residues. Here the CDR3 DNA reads TGTGCCACCAGCAGAGTGAGAGAGAGCGCCGGGGAGCTGTTTTTT. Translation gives CATSRVRESAGELFF. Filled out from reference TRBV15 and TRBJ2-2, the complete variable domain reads DAMVIQNPRYQVTQFGKPVTLSCSQTLNHNVMYWYQQKSSQAPKLLFHYYDKDFNNEADTPDNFQSRRPNTSFCFLDIRSPGLGDTAMYLCATSRVRESAGELFFGEGSRLTVL.

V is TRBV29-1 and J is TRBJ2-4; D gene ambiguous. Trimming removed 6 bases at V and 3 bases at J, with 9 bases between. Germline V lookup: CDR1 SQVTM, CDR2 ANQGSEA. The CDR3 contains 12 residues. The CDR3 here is CSVASGKNIQYF. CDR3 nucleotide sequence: TGCAGCGTGGCATCGGGCAAAAACATTCAGTACTTC.

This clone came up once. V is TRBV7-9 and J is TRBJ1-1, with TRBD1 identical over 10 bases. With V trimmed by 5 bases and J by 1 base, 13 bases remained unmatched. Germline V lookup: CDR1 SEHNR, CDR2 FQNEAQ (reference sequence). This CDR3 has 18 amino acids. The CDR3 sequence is CASSPLQGTGAGNTEAFF. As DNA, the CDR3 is TGTGCCAGCAGCCCCCTACAGGGGACAGGGGCTGGGAACACTGAAGCTTTCTTT.

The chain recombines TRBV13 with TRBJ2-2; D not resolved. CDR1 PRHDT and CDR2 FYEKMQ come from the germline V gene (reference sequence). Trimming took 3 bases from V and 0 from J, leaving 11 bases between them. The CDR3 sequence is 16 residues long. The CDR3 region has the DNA TGTGCCAGCAGCTTTGCTCGACTCGCGAACACCGGGGAGCTGTTTTTT. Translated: CASSFARLANTGELFF.

In nucleotides, the CDR3 is TGTGCCAGCAGCTTTTTGGACAGAAGCTACGAGCAGTACTTC. Translating gives CASSFLDRSYEQYF. V and J are TRBV7-9 and TRBJ2-7; D may be TRBD1 (6 bases). With 3 bases removed from V and 3 bases from J, the gap between germline ends came to 12 bases. The CDR3 runs 14 residues. Germline V gene data show CDR1 as SEHNR and CDR2 as FQNEAQ (reference sequence).